Listed here is a single T cell receptor (beta chain). Its antigen is not yet known. Base-call qualities are not available, and no considerably larger clone is one nucleotide away. The CDR3 contains 12 residues, cysteine and phenylalanine counted. Only the CDR3 part of the read is kept: 36 bases, read in frame from the first base. The junction carries 11 bases between V and J, which are trimmed by 4 bases and 7 bases respectively. The germline V gene sets CDR1 to SGHDT and CDR2 to YYEEEE. The sample comes from a study of blood T cell repertoires in COVID-19 (TCRdb year 2020). A note on the overall study: Samples from collaborators originated in the United States, Italy and Spain and spanned both the acute and convalescent phases of COVID-19. The sample metadata nearly always contained a de-identified subject ID, COVID-19 status, age in years and sex. HLA class I and class II types, where available, came from metadata supplied by the sample provider rather than from assay-based typing. Deeply sampled blood TCRbeta repertoires from subjects exposed to, actively infected with, or recovered from COVID-19 were included in the dataset. The samples were drawn from the first 160 participants of the ongoing ImmuneRACE study and from 1,254 subjects provided by 6 global collaborators. The material from the prospective study consisted of cDNA or gDNA derived from T cells, B-cell-depleted T cells, or PBMCs. The repertoires were made available in a free public database intended to serve as a resource for research on the immune response to SARS-CoV-2. Results the study describes overall, beyond this receptor: How much clinical and demographic metadata was included differed by source and by participant, and the metadata was provided uncurated.

TCRbeta CDR3 regions were amplified from genomic DNA by means of the immunoSEQ Assay, a bias-controlled multiplex PCR. Per the source publication's procedure: Nucleated cell counts per sample were estimated from amplification of reference gene primers within the assay. To quantify the absolute abundance of each unique TCRbeta CDR3 rearrangement, sequence reads were collapsed and filtered. For each sample, productive Simpson clonality was calculated as the square root of Simpson's diversity index across productive rearrangements. This is the immuneACCESS table as TCRdb keeps it, with only in-frame sequences that have V and J called. A part of the clones is gone; compared with another copy, unresolved V genes explain less than half, and the rest is unexplained. V and J calls plus clone size are reproduced from that table; the DNA served to infer D and trimming. The table for this sample lists 95,000 to 110,000 clones; roughly 84% of them were counted only once. The top ten hold 12% of the sample.

Each collaborating institution followed its own protocols to collect whole blood in K2EDTA tubes. Collaborator samples were shipped for TCRbeta analysis as frozen whole blood, isolated PBMCs, or DNA extracted from either sample type. The clonotype was recovered from a human donor in a cohort sampled during active COVID-19. The chain couples TRBV5-6 to TRBJ1-2; the D gene is unclear. The sample comprised peripheral blood. The CDR3 corresponds to CASSRVGSGYTF. The DNA sequence follows: TGTGCCAGCAGCCGGGTGGGGAGTGGCTACACCTTC.